Shown below are 29 T cell receptor beta chains from a single sample sequenced in a study of a mutant IDH1 vaccine in newly diagnosed glioma. The data were produced by immunoSEQ multiplex PCR, yet TCRdb's version contains in-frame clones alone and is incomplete. This sample has tens of thousands of clones, with about four fifths found just once. For these receptors, no antigen is known. Regarding time point: week 35, safety follow-up. Every vaccination contained 300 ug of the mutant IDH1 20-mer peptide and was paired with topical imiquimod. Sample: PBMCs, taken from a glioma patient whose treatment included an IDH1 peptide vaccine. The receptors come from a man aged 35 to 55 with glioma. Some clones in this sample may be carry-over from other donors' samples.

The J gene is TRBJ1-1, the V gene TRBV13; possible D gene TRBD1, 5 bases. The germline gives CDR1 PRHDT, CDR2 FYEKMQ (reference sequence). The CDR3 is made up of 14 amino acids. The ends were cut back, 4 bases at V and 0 bases at J, with 9 bases in the middle. The CDR3: CASSSGGMNTEAFF. The CDR3 bases are TGTGCCAGCAGCTCCGGGGGGATGAACACTGAAGCTTTCTTT.

The chain is built from TRBV7-9 and TRBJ2-5, with D maybe TRBD1 (6 bases). Between the trimmed V and J ends, which lost 7 bases and 5 bases, there was a span of 14 bases. This CDR3 spans 13 amino acids. The germline CDR1 and CDR2 sequences are SEHNR and FQNEAQ (reference sequence). In DNA, the CDR3 is TGTGCCAGCACCCCAGACAGGCCCGAGACCCAGTACTTC. This encodes CASTPDRPETQYF.

CDR3 bases: TGTGCCAGCACCGAGGGGGAGACCCAGTACTTC. Protein: CASTEGETQYF. This rearrangement joins TRBV2 to TRBJ2-5, with D possibly called TRBD1 or TRBD2 (5 bases each). Trimming took 7 bases from V and 5 from J, leaving 8 bases between them. Germline loops: CDR1 SNHLY, CDR2 FYNNEI. The CDR3 is made up of 11 amino acids.

To note about this clone: Germline is not matched at one junction end, which may reflect a read error. V and J are TRBV25-1 and TRBJ1-6; D is uncertain. This CDR3 is 13 amino acids long. Germline-derived CDR1 and CDR2 are MGHDK and SYGVNS. The CDR3 nucleotides are TGTGCCAGCAATGAACGCCAAGATTCACCCCTCCACTTT. Amino acids: CASNERQDSPLHF. The variable domain in full, completed from reference TRBV25-1 and TRBJ1-6, reads EADIYQTPRYLVIGTGKKITLECSQTMGHDKMYWYQQDPGMELHLIHYSYGVNSTEKGDLSSESTVSRIRTEHFPLTLESARPSHTSQYLCASNERQDSPLHFGNGTRLTVT.

The chain uses TRBV29-1 and TRBJ2-7, with D unclear. Between the trimmed V and J ends, which lost 4 bases and 6 bases, there was a span of 10 bases. The CDR3 covers 11 residues. Per germline, CDR1 SQVTM and CDR2 ANQGSEA. In DNA, the CDR3 is TGCAGCGTTGTAGGCCAGCTCGAGCAGTACTTC. Protein sequence: CSVVGQLEQYF.

The CDR3 is CASSLEEGAEAFF. For the CDR3, the DNA is TGTGCCAGCAGCTTAGAGGAGGGTGCGGAGGCTTTCTTT. V gene TRBV7-2 combines with J gene TRBJ1-1, with D unclear. V was trimmed by 1 base and J by 11 bases, leaving 14 bases between them. The CDR3 covers 13 residues. Germline V gene sequence: CDR1 SGHTA, CDR2 FQGNSA.

This clone has just one count. The chain uses TRBV5-1 and TRBJ1-2; D remains unclear. V lost 4 bases and J lost 8, with 21 bases in between. The germline V gene has CDR1 SGHRS and CDR2 YFSETQ. The CDR3 extends over 15 amino acids. CDR3 residues: CASSRLFDGTMGYTF. CDR3 sequence (DNA): TGCGCCAGCAGCCGTCTTTTTGACGGTACTATGGGCTACACCTTC.

This clone has only a few counts. The V gene is TRBV21-1, the J gene TRBJ1-5. TRBV21-1 is given as a pseudogene. The CDR3 contains 8 residues. The CDR3 DNA sequence: TGTGCCGTGCAGCCCCAGCATTTT. Amino acids: CAVQPQHF.

The chain has TRBV2 and TRBJ1-1, with no clear D. Germline CDR1 SNHLY, CDR2 FYNNEI. The CDR3 covers 14 residues. Trimming removed 1 base from V and 0 bases from J, with 6 bases in between. The CDR3 spells CASSEGGVNTEAFF. In DNA form, the CDR3 reads TGTGCCAGCAGTGAAGGCGGGGTGAACACTGAAGCTTTCTTT.

There are a few counts of this clone. This chain links TRBV25-1 with TRBJ1-6; weak D call: TRBD1 (5 bases). The germline gives CDR1 MGHDK, CDR2 SYGVNS. Deletions cut 6 bases from V and 7 bases from J, with 13 bases between. The CDR3 is made up of 14 amino acids. The CDR3 reads CASRPQGANSPLHF. CDR3 sequence (DNA): TGTGCCAGCAGACCTCAGGGAGCCAATTCACCCCTCCACTTT.

The rearrangement links TRBV10-3 to TRBJ2-6, with D unresolved. The CDR3 is made up of 13 amino acids. V lost 6 bases and J lost 2, with 5 bases in between. Germline CDR1 is ENHRY and CDR2 is SYGVKD. The CDR3 coding sequence is TGTGCCATCAGCCAAGCTGGGGCCAACGTCCTGACTTTC. It codes for CAISQAGANVLTF.

The chain couples TRBV9 to TRBJ1-1, with no clear D. Germline lookup yields CDR1 SGDLS and CDR2 YYNGEE. V gave up 0 bases and J gave up 6 bases, with 12 bases separating them. There are 14 residues in the CDR3. Written as DNA, the CDR3 is TGTGCCAGCAGCGTAGAGGGTCCTGGGGCTGAAGCTTTCTTT. Its protein is CASSVEGPGAEAFF.

The rearrangement uses TRBV25-1 and TRBJ2-3, with 7 bases identical to TRBD2. Trimming cost V 4 bases and J 2 bases; bases outside gene matches: 6. From germline, CDR1 is MGHDK and CDR2 SYGVNS. The CDR3 spans 15 residues. The CDR3, as DNA: TGTGCCAGCAGTGGCCGGGACTACTACACAGATACGCAGTATTTT. Its translation is CASSGRDYYTDTQYF.

The V gene is TRBV4-1, the J gene TRBJ2-6, with TRBD1 identical over 7 bases. This CDR3 is 19 amino acids long. With 4 bases clipped from V and 1 base from J, the junction kept 13 bases outside the gene matches. Germline CDR1 is MGHRA and CDR2 is YSYEKL. CDR3 sequence reads: CASSPRKGATLSGANVLTF. CDR3 in DNA: TGCGCCAGCAGCCCAAGGAAGGGGGCCACCCTTTCTGGGGCCAACGTCCTGACTTTC.

The chain joins TRBV5-6 to TRBJ2-7; D possibly corresponds to TRBD2 (7 bases). There are 14 residues in the CDR3. The V and J ends lost 2 bases and 3 bases respectively, with 12 bases between them. CDR1 SGHDT and CDR2 YYEEEE come from the germline V gene. The CDR3, as DNA: TGTGCCAGCAGCTTAGGGGGGGATGTCTACGAGCAGTACTTC. Translation gives CASSLGGDVYEQYF.

The rearrangement links TRBV29-1 to TRBJ2-5, with 9 bases that match TRBD2. The CDR3 extends over 15 amino acids. Germline V gene lookup returns CDR1 SQVTM and CDR2 ANQGSEA. V dropped 5 bases and J dropped 5; count of bases not matched to a gene: 12. Written as DNA, the CDR3 is TGCAGCGTTTCCCGCGGGGGGGCAGCGGGTGAGACCCAGTACTTC. Residues: CSVSRGGAAGETQYF.

This clone has just one count. This chain uses TRBV5-1 with TRBJ1-6; no clear D. From germline, CDR1 is SGHRS and CDR2 YFSETQ. The CDR3 is 14 residues long. V gave up 0 bases and J gave up 8 bases, with 9 bases separating them. The CDR3, as DNA: TGCGCCAGCAGCTTGGGAGTACAAGATTCACCCCTCCACTTT. This sequence encodes CASSLGVQDSPLHF.

The gene calls are TRBV5-4 and TRBJ2-7, with 7 bases identical to TRBD1. CDR1 is SGHNT and CDR2 is YYREEE in the germline V gene (reference sequence). The CDR3 contains 15 residues. V lost 5 bases to trimming and J lost 2 bases; unmatched junction nucleotides: 10. For the CDR3, the DNA is TGTGCCAGCAGTTCCGGGACAGTGAACACCTACGAGCAGTACTTC. Translating it yields CASSSGTVNTYEQYF.

The rearrangement uses TRBV30 and TRBJ1-6; the D is unclear. Germline CDR1 GTSNPN, CDR2 SVGIG (reference sequence). This CDR3 region has 12 residues. The V end lost 0 bases, the J end lost 10 bases, and 7 bases lay between the germline ends. CDR3 loop: CAWSVSYSPLHF. CDR3 coding DNA: TGTGCCTGGAGTGTTTCGTACTCACCCCTCCACTTT.

The rearrangement joins TRBV5-8 to TRBJ1-2; no reliable D call. Trimming removed 4 bases at V and 4 bases at J, with 17 bases between. The length of the CDR3 is 15 residues. Looked up from germline, CDR1 is SGHTS and CDR2 is YDEGEE. CDR3 in amino acids: CASSPGWGESYGYTF. CDR3 coding DNA: TGTGCCAGCAGCCCTGGGTGGGGTGAGAGCTATGGCTACACCTTC.

The rearrangement links TRBV25-1 to TRBJ1-1; 10 nucleotides align to TRBD1. The CDR3 runs 14 residues. Per the germline V gene, CDR1 is MGHDK and CDR2 is SYGVNS. With V trimmed by 5 bases and J by 8 bases, 8 bases remained unmatched. DNA of the CDR3: TGTGCCAGCAGTCCGCGACAGGGGGCTAGGGAAGCTTTCTTT. It encodes CASSPRQGAREAFF.

The genes are TRBV6-4 and TRBJ2-3; TRBD2 matches 7 bases. V lost 3 bases to trimming and J lost 2 bases; unmatched junction nucleotides: 5. CDR1 and CDR2 (germline): MRHNA, SNTAGT. This CDR3 is built from 15 residues. This CDR3 reads CASSEGGGDTDTQYF. The DNA for the CDR3 is TGTGCCAGCAGTGAGGGCGGGGGAGACACAGATACGCAGTATTTT.

The gene calls are TRBV18 and TRBJ2-3; the D call may be TRBD1 or TRBD2 (5 bases each). This CDR3 contains 17 residues. Per germline, CDR1 KGHSH and CDR2 LQKENI. Deletions cut 0 bases from V and 2 bases from J, with 15 bases between. The DNA for the CDR3 is TGTGCCAGCTCACCACCGGGGACGGAGGCATTCACAGATACGCAGTATTTT. This translates into CASSPPGTEAFTDTQYF.

This clone showed up just a few times. DNA of the CDR3: TGTGCCAGCAGGGGGTTCTCGGGGGAGCAGTTCTTC. Residues: CASRGFSGEQFF. This sequence joins TRBV6-6 and TRBJ2-1; D might be TRBD2 (5 bases). Germline assignment: CDR1 MNHNY and CDR2 SVGAGI (reference sequence). CDR3 length: 12 residues. V was trimmed by 6 bases and J by 10 bases, leaving 13 bases between them.

The rearrangement uses TRBV6-6 and TRBJ1-1; D uncertain. The germline V gene has CDR1 MNHNY and CDR2 SVGAGI (reference sequence). V gave up 2 bases and J gave up 3 bases, with 4 bases separating them. The CDR3 is 12 amino acids. CDR3 in DNA: TGTGCCAGCAGTTACGGGCACACTGAAGCTTTCTTT. This sequence encodes CASSYGHTEAFF.

V usage is TRBV30 and J usage is TRBJ2-2, with 7 positions matching TRBD1. Germline lookup yields CDR1 GTSNPN and CDR2 SVGIG (reference sequence). Losses at the gene ends were 2 bases for V and 4 bases for J; bases not matched to a gene: 10. The CDR3 spans 16 residues. This CDR3 reads CAWSRDRVSFTGELFF. As DNA, the CDR3 is TGTGCCTGGAGTAGAGACAGGGTCTCGTTCACCGGGGAGCTGTTTTTT.

The chain carries TRBV4-3 and TRBJ2-5, with TRBD1 as a possible D gene (5 bases). Deletions cut 0 bases from V and 5 bases from J, with 13 bases between. This CDR3 is built from 15 residues. Germline V lookup: CDR1 LGHNA, CDR2 YSLEER. The CDR3 is CASSQDTLQGETQYF. CDR3 sequence (DNA): TGCGCCAGCAGCCAAGATACGCTTCAGGGTGAGACCCAGTACTTC.

This chain uses TRBV6-4 with TRBJ1-1; D ambiguous. This CDR3 has 13 amino acids. Trimming left V 4 bases short and J 0 bases short, with 6 bases between. Germline V gene lookup returns CDR1 MRHNA and CDR2 SNTAGT. The DNA for the CDR3 is TGTGCCAGCAGTGTGAGAATGAACACTGAAGCTTTCTTT. It codes for CASSVRMNTEAFF.

V usage is TRBV7-8 and J usage is TRBJ1-4, with D possibly being TRBD1 (5 bases). The germline V gene encodes CDR1 SGHVS and CDR2 FQNEAQ. The V gene lost 5 bases and the J gene lost 15 bases, with 25 bases spanning the gap. The CDR3 is 15 amino acids. In DNA, the CDR3 is TGTGCCAGCAGCCCTCGGGACGGTCCGTTGTCTGGGGTGTTTTTT. Protein: CASSPRDGPLSGVFF.